This note documents a single T cell receptor (beta chain) sequence. No DNA is shown, since the ends of the CDR3 on it are uncertain; the CDR3 is the one TCRdb lists. The sample originates from a study of early T cells in non-severe SARS-CoV-2 infection. Study context: Bulk RNA taken from unsorted whole blood was sequenced, leaving chains unpaired.

The library protocol tagged individual cDNA molecules with unique molecular identifiers. TCRdb re-analysed the 5' RACE reads in MiXCR, keeping a single row per CDR3 protein. The profile shows some 96,000 distinct CDR3 sequences, under 15% of them singletons. The CDR3 numbers 13 amino acids, ends counted. CDR1 is SNHLY and CDR2 is FYNNEI in the germline V gene. The chain carries TRBV2 and TRBJ1-1. The material sequenced was whole blood. The TCR comes from an adult who was a healthcare worker with PCR-confirmed SARS-CoV-2 infection or an uninfected control (not recorded which). CDR3 region: CASSSSANTEAFF.